The source of this T cell receptor (beta chain) is a study of blood T cell repertoires in COVID-19. This table comes from immunoSEQ multiplex PCR, and its TCRdb copy is limited to in-frame clones, with some not included. The sample includes 290,000 or so clones, over 75% of them seen just once. The J segment lost 7 bases and the V segment lost 4 bases, leaving 7 bases of the junction unmatched. The germline gives CDR1 SGHKS, CDR2 YYEKEE (reference sequence). There are 13 residues in the CDR3. The chain is built from TRBV5-5 and TRBJ1-1, with 7 bases aligning to TRBD1. Input material: peripheral blood. The clonotype was recovered from a man aged 50 to 60 with active or convalescent COVID-19. The CDR3 coding sequence is TGTGCCAGCAGCCCAGGGGGGAGAGATGAAGCTTTCTTT. It yields the protein CASSPGGRDEAFF.